A single sample gave rise to the 9 T cell receptor beta chains below, sequenced in a study of cytomegalovirus exposure and HLA in healthy donors. PCR was performed using 60 Vbeta and 13 Jbeta primers. TCRdb's table, derived via immunoSEQ multiplex PCR, lists solely in-frame clones and lacks some. The table records 150,000 to 180,000 clones, roughly three quarters of them present only once. Sequenced: PBMCs. These receptors were obtained from a young man in good health and CMV-seropositive.

Comment on this clone: The limits of the CDR3 on the DNA are not certain, so only TCRdb's listed CDR3 is given. This same CDR3 is encoded by further DNA sequences in the sample. The chain links TRBV28 to TRBJ2-3; the table's TRBD2 call for D was not verified on the DNA. Germline assignment: CDR1 MDHEN and CDR2 SYDVKM. The CDR3 comprises 15 residues, both ends counted. CDR3 region: CASSPSVASGSLKYF.

The chain uses TRBV5-1 and TRBJ2-7; D unresolved. The germline gives CDR1 SGHRS, CDR2 YFSETQ. This CDR3 contains 15 residues. V shed 0 bases and J shed 1 base, with 11 bases lying between them. CDR3 nucleotides: TGCGCCAGCAGCTTGGAACCTGCGCCTTCCTACGAGCAGTACTTC. This codes for CASSLEPAPSYEQYF.

The CDR3 region has the DNA TGTGCCAGCAGCTTACCCAGGGGATTCGACACTGAAGCTTTCTTT. It translates to CASSLPRGFDTEAFF. V gene TRBV7-9 combines with J gene TRBJ1-1; D may be TRBD1 (6 bases). Per the germline V gene, CDR1 is SEHNR and CDR2 is FQNEAQ (reference sequence). The CDR3 sequence is 15 residues long. Trimming stripped 2 bases from V and 3 bases from J, with 13 bases between.

The chain links TRBV23-1 to TRBJ1-5; the D gene is possibly TRBD1 (5 bases). TRBV23-1 is filed as an ORF, its function uncertain. V dropped 0 bases and J dropped 3 bases, with 18 bases sitting between them. CDR3 length: 18 residues. As DNA, the CDR3 is TGCGCCAGCAGTCAATCAGGGCAGGGTTTGGCCCACAATCAGCCCCAGCATTTT. It yields the protein CASSQSGQGLAHNQPQHF.

The chain employs TRBV5-6 and TRBJ2-7, with 16 bases lining up with TRBD2. Germline CDR1 and CDR2: SGHDT and YYEEEE. This CDR3 has 18 amino acids. The J segment lost 6 bases and the V segment lost 4 bases, leaving 13 bases of the junction unmatched. The DNA for the CDR3 is TGTGCCAGCAGCGACAGCACCGGGACTAGCGGGAGGGTGAGCGAGCAGTACTTC. Translated: CASSDSTGTSGRVSEQYF.

The gene calls are TRBV6-1 and TRBJ1-1; TRBD1 aligns across 8 bases. The V gene end was trimmed by 6 bases and the J gene end by 4 bases; junction bases not matched to a gene: 4. CDR1 is MNHNS and CDR2 is SASEGT in the germline V gene. The CDR3 is made up of 13 amino acids. For the CDR3, the DNA is TGTGCCAGCAGGGCAGGGGGCCTCACTGAAGCTTTCTTT. This sequence encodes CASRAGGLTEAFF.

The CDR3: CASRGTNYEQYF. For the CDR3, the DNA is TGTGCCAGTAGGGGGACAAACTACGAGCAGTACTTC. This chain links TRBV19 with TRBJ2-7; D perhaps matches TRBD1 (6 bases). The CDR3 has 12 amino acids. In germline, CDR1 is LNHDA, CDR2 SQIVND (reference sequence). V lost 6 bases, J lost 3 bases, and 9 bases lay in between.

The chain employs TRBV19 and TRBJ2-3, with TRBD2 as a possible D gene (6 bases). Germline V lookup: CDR1 LNHDA, CDR2 SQIVND (reference sequence). This CDR3 is 17 amino acids long. V was trimmed by 2 bases and J by 0 bases, leaving 15 bases between them. In DNA form, the CDR3 reads TGTGCCAGTAGTATAAGACTAGTCAGGTTCAGCACAGATACGCAGTATTTT. Protein product: CASSIRLVRFSTDTQYF.

V usage is TRBV27 and J usage is TRBJ1-2; D might be TRBD1 (5 bases). Trimming removed 5 bases at V and 4 bases at J, with 17 bases between. Germline CDR1 reads MNHEY; CDR2 reads SMNVEV (reference sequence). The CDR3 has 15 residues. This chain's CDR3 is CASSPTPAGGYGYTF. Written as DNA, the CDR3 is TGTGCCAGCAGTCCGACTCCCGCCGGGGGCTATGGCTACACCTTC.